This T cell receptor (beta chain) was sequenced for a study of blood T cell repertoires in COVID-19. This CDR3 region has 16 residues. The V end lost 1 base, the J end lost 4 bases, and 15 bases lay between the germline ends. TCRdb's table, derived via immunoSEQ multiplex PCR, lists solely in-frame clones and lacks some. This table holds approximately 150,000 clones, roughly 84% found once. The sequence was obtained from a woman older than 75 with acute or convalescent COVID-19. The chain has TRBV5-3 and TRBJ2-1, with D perhaps TRBD2 (5 bases). TRBV5-3 is sorted into the ORF group, with uncertain function. Sequencing used peripheral blood. This CDR3 reads CARSLRGEIPYNEQFF. Here the CDR3 DNA reads TGTGCCAGAAGCTTGCGGGGAGAGATCCCTTACAATGAGCAGTTCTTC.